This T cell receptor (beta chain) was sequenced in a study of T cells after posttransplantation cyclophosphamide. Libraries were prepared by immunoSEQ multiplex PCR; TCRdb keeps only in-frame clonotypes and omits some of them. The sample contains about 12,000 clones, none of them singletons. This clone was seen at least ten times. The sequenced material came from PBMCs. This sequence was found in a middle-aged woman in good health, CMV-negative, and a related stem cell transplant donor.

The CDR3 DNA sequence: TGTGCCAGCAGCTCGACAGATTTCGGCCGCGAGCAGTACTTC. It is translated as CASSSTDFGREQYF. The rearrangement joins TRBV11-2 to TRBJ2-7, with a possible D match to TRBD1 (5 bases). Trimming cost V 4 bases and J 6 bases, with 16 bases left between them. The CDR3 loop spans 14 amino acids. Germline CDR1 SGHAT, CDR2 FQNNGV.